This T cell receptor beta chain was obtained from a study of blood T cell repertoires in COVID-19 (dated by TCRdb to 2018 to 2021). Background on the whole study: The collaborator samples originated in the United States, Italy and Spain and spanned the acute and convalescent phases of COVID-19. Deeply sampled blood TCRbeta repertoires from subjects exposed to, actively infected with, or recovered from COVID-19 were included in the dataset. The repertoires were released in a freely available public database intended as a resource for research on the immune response to SARS-CoV-2. The material from the prospective study consisted of cDNA or gDNA derived from T cells, B-cell-depleted T cells, or PBMCs. The samples were drawn from the first 160 participants of the ongoing ImmuneRACE study and from some 1,300 subjects provided by 6 global collaborators. Where HLA class I and class II types were available, the types were taken from metadata supplied by the sample provider, not from assay-based typing. A de-identified subject ID, COVID-19 status, age in years and sex were almost always included in the sample metadata.

What the study reported, not specific to this receptor: How much clinical and demographic metadata was included differed by source and by participant, and the metadata was provided uncurated.

Participants in the prospective study were aged roughly 18 to 90 years, lived in 20 to 30 United States geographic areas, and enrolled through a virtual design. Cohort assignment in the prospective study relied on participant-reported clinical history from a screening survey and a study questionnaire. In the prospective study, mobile phlebotomists collected whole blood, serum and a nasopharyngeal or oropharyngeal swab from each participant. Over a roughly 2-month period, participants in the prospective study had the option of providing additional blood draws and questionnaires. Prospective study blood samples were shipped either frozen or at room temperature before DNA extraction. The immunoSEQ Assay, a bias-controlled multiplex PCR, was used to amplify TCRbeta CDR3 regions from genomic DNA. As for the original processing: Within the assay, amplification of reference gene primers was used to estimate how many nucleated cells each sample contained. Sequence reads were collapsed and filtered to measure the absolute abundance of every unique TCRbeta CDR3 rearrangement. For each sample, productive Simpson clonality was calculated as the square root of Simpson's diversity index over productive rearrangements. Here the immuneACCESS table is served through TCRdb, limited to in-frame sequences with V and J called. Missing clones are a known gap in these copies; in checked studies unresolved V genes cover under half, and the rest lacks a known reason. V, J and clone size reflect that table, while D and trimming were determined from the DNA. Across this sample there are roughly 400,000 clones, with approximately 86% seen only once. Around 1.9% of the sample lies in the top ten.

A distance of 10 bases separates the germline ends of V and J, which lose 4 bases and 12 bases respectively. CDR1 and CDR2 are drawn from the germline V gene: MNHEY, SVGEGT. The CDR3 measures 12 amino acids from cysteine to phenylalanine. Only the CDR3 DNA is retained, 36 bases long and in frame from the first base. Points on this clone: The clone's antigen remains unknown. No per-base quality is available; no much larger clone lies one base away.

The chain links TRBV6-2 or TRBV6-3 with TRBJ1-6; the D gene is perhaps TRBD1, on 5 matching bases. The sequenced sample was PBMCs or T cells enriched from blood (not recorded which). The TCR sequence derives from a woman aged 40 to 50 with acute COVID-19. The nucleotides read TGTGCCAGCAGTTCCAACGGGGGACCCCTCCACTTT. Its protein is CASSSNGGPLHF.